Listed below are T cell receptor beta chains from one sample, sequenced in a study of blood T cells in healthy people across ages. TCRdb re-derived calls from the 5' RACE reads in MiXCR, one entry per CDR3 protein. The sample records 1.5 million to 2 million distinct CDR3 sequences, just under 50% being singletons. The sequencing input was blood. These receptors all stem from a woman in her thirties or forties in good health. Each CDR3 is given with its conserved first and last residue. The D gene is left open where the match is weak. Rows give clone size only sometimes, using once, few, many, or a class for an expanded clone.

TRBJ2-1 few TRBV7-7 TRBD2 TGTGCTAGCAGCTTACTAGCGGGGGAGAACAATGAGCAGTTCTTC CASSLLAGENNEQFF
TRBJ2-7 NA TRBV5-1 NA TGCGCCAGCAGCTATGGACAGAACGACGAGCAGTACTTC CASSYGQNDEQYF
TRBJ2-1 NA TRBV7-2 NA TGTGCCAGCAGCTCCTTACTAAGGGCCAATGAGCAGTTCTTC CASSSLLRANEQFF
TRBJ1-5 NA TRBV7-2 TRBD1 TGTGCCAGCAGCACGGGACAGTTCAATCAGCCCCAGCATTTT CASSTGQFNQPQHF
TRBJ2-5 few TRBV3-1 TRBD1 TGTGCCAGCAGCCAAGAAGGACAGGGGGCCTCTTCTCTGTACTTC CASSQEGQGASSLYF
TRBJ2-5 few TRBV6-5 NA TGTGCCAGCACCAACAGGGGACTCCAAGAGACCCAGTACTTC CASTNRGLQETQYF
TRBJ1-2 NA TRBV7-9 TRBD1 TGTGCCAGCGGATCTGACAGGGTTGAAAGTGGCTACACCTTC CASGSDRVESGYTF
TRBJ2-1 NA TRBV2 NA TGTGCCAGCAGTGAATTTTGGGTAACGTCGGACAATGAGCAGTTCTTC CASSEFWVTSDNEQFF
TRBJ1-2 NA TRBV7-9 NA TGTGCCAGCAGCATGGCAGGGCTTGGAAACTATGGCTACACCTTC CASSMAGLGNYGYTF
TRBJ2-5 few TRBV25-1 NA TGTGCCAGCAGGGGGCTAAGGGAGACCCAGTACTTC CASRGLRETQYF
TRBJ1-2 NA TRBV5-1 NA TGCGCCAGCAGCTTGGCCAACACAGGGACCCTGGGATATGGCTACACCTTC CASSLANTGTLGYGYTF
TRBJ2-7 NA TRBV29-1 TRBD1 TGCAGCGTTACCTCGACGACAGGGGGAGCCTACGAGCAGTACTTC CSVTSTTGGAYEQYF
TRBJ1-5 many TRBV28 NA TGTGCCAGCAGCAGGGGATTTAATCAGCCCCAGCATTTT CASSRGFNQPQHF
TRBJ2-5 few TRBV20-1 NA TGCAGTGCTAGGGTGGGGATCGAGACCCAGTACTTC CSARVGIETQYF
TRBJ2-1 NA TRBV20-1 NA TGCAGTGCTAGAGAAAGTCGTGGGGGGACATACAATGAGCAGTTCTTC CSARESRGGTYNEQFF
TRBJ2-7 few TRBV6-2/TRBV6-3 TRBD2 TGTGCCAGCAGCCATATCTGGGGACTAGCGGCTGAATACGAGCAGTACTTC CASSHIWGLAAEYEQYF
TRBJ1-1 NA TRBV4-3 NA TGCGCCAGCAGCCACCAGGACGGGTTGAACACTGAAGCTTTCTTT CASSHQDGLNTEAFF
TRBJ2-6 NA TRBV20-1 NA TGCAGTGCTAGAGATGAGACAGGTGGGGCGGGCGTCCTGACTTTC CSARDETGGAGVLTF
TRBJ1-2 NA TRBV6-1 NA TGTGCCAGCAGTGAATCCACGGGCTATGGCTACACCTTC CASSESTGYGYTF
TRBJ2-1 few TRBV20-1 TRBD2 TGCAGTGCTAGAGCCGCACTAGCGGGGCATTACAATGAGCAGTTCTTC CSARAALAGHYNEQFF
TRBJ1-1 NA TRBV20-1 NA TGCAGTGCTAGCCAGGCTTACACTGAAGCTTTCTTT CSASQAYTEAFF
TRBJ1-2 NA TRBV7-2 NA TGTGCCAGCAGCGGGGGCCAACAAAGACGGGGAGATGGCTACACCTTC CASSGGQQRRGDGYTF
TRBJ2-2 NA TRBV10-3 NA TGTGCCATCAGTGAGTTCGGGGGCGCAGGCGGGGAGCTGTTTTTT CAISEFGGAGGELFF
TRBJ2-1 few TRBV20-1 TRBD2 TGCAGTGCTAGGGGGGGGGTCCTCTACAATGAGCAGTTCTTC CSARGGVLYNEQFF
TRBJ2-5 NA TRBV2 NA TGTGCCAGCAGTGAACAAAGGGAAGAGCAGTACTTC CASSEQREEQYF
TRBJ1-1 once TRBV6-5 NA TGTGCCAGCAGCTCACAACCGCCTGAAGCTTTCTTT CASSSQPPEAFF
TRBJ2-3 NA TRBV9 TRBD2 TGTGCCAGCAGCGTAGGACTAGCGGGGGGGCGTACGCAGTATTTT CASSVGLAGGRTQYF
TRBJ1-2 NA TRBV29-1 NA TGCAGCGCCCGGCTGCTGGATTCCTATGGCTACACCTTC CSARLLDSYGYTF
TRBJ2-7 NA TRBV12-3/TRBV12-4 NA TGTGCCAGCAGTTTAGACTCCACCTCCTACGAGCAGTACTTC CASSLDSTSYEQYF
TRBJ2-5 few TRBV15 NA TGTGCCACCAGCAGAGACTCCCCGGACAGCTTGGAGACCCAGTACTTC CATSRDSPDSLETQYF
TRBJ2-2 NA TRBV12-5 NA TGTGCTAGTGGTTTGGTACGGCAGGGCGGGACCGGGGAGCTGTTTTTT CASGLVRQGGTGELFF
TRBJ2-5 few TRBV10-3 NA TGTGCCATCAGTGAGACCGACTACACCCAGTACTTC CAISETDYTQYF
TRBJ2-7 NA TRBV12-3/TRBV12-4 NA TGTGCCAGCAGTCGACAGGAAATATACGAGCAGTACTTC CASSRQEIYEQYF
TRBJ2-7 NA TRBV5-1 TRBD1 TGCGCCAGCAGCCCGGTAGGCGGACCGGGACAGAGCTCCTACGAGCAGTACTTC CASSPVGGPGQSSYEQYF
TRBJ1-2 NA TRBV12-3/TRBV12-4 NA TGTGCCAGCAGTTTTAGGGTCAGGTATGGCTACACCTTC CASSFRVRYGYTF
TRBJ2-3 NA TRBV12-3/TRBV12-4 NA TGTGCCAGCAAAGCCGACGGCCCGTTGGATACGCAGTATTTT CASKADGPLDTQYF
TRBJ2-1 NA TRBV20-1 TRBD2 TGCAGTGCTGTTCAACGTCCTAGCGGGGAGACCCAGTTCTTC CSAVQRPSGETQFF
TRBJ2-5 few TRBV6-5 TRBD2 TGTGCCAGCAGTTACGCGCGGGGGGTTGAGACCCAGTACTTC CASSYARGVETQYF
TRBJ2-3 NA TRBV29-1 TRBD1 TGCAGCGCCGGCTCCCGGGACAGGGAACGCACAGATACGCAGTATTTT CSAGSRDRERTDTQYF
TRBJ2-1 NA TRBV7-2 NA TGTGCCAGCAGCTTAGGTACTGCTTTAGAGCAGTTCTTC CASSLGTALEQFF
TRBJ2-1 NA TRBV27 NA TGTGCCAGCAGTTTAAACAGGCGATCCTACGAGCAGTTCTTC CASSLNRRSYEQFF
TRBJ1-2 few TRBV24-1 NA TGTGCCACCAGTGGGAGACAGGAGAACTATGGCTACACCTTC CATSGRQENYGYTF
TRBJ2-7 NA TRBV4-3 TRBD1 TGCGCCAGCAGCCAAGAATCAGGGGGCGAGCAGTACTTC CASSQESGGEQYF
TRBJ2-7 NA TRBV5-1 TRBD2 TGCGCCAGCAGACTAGCGGGGGGCGTTAGCTCCTACGAGCAGTACTTC CASRLAGGVSSYEQYF
TRBJ2-3 NA TRBV20-1 NA TGCAGTACTAGAGCGGAACTCTCGAACACAGATACGCAGTATTTT CSTRAELSNTDTQYF